This is a list of T cell receptor beta chains from one sample in a study of blood T cell repertoires in acute mononucleosis. TCRdb's table, derived via immunoSEQ multiplex PCR, lists solely in-frame clones and lacks some. The sample holds over a thousand clones, 20% to 30% seen once. The sample in question was EBV YVL epitope tetramer+ CD8+ T cells sorted from PBMCs, obtained during convalescence from infectious mononucleosis. These receptors originate from a woman younger than 30 with infectious mononucleosis caused by EBV. Both conserved end residues are part of each CDR3. The D gene is left open where the match is weak. Size tells how often a clone was seen (once, few, many) or the class of an expanded clone, and some rows leave it out.

>TRBV7-1|NA|TRBJ2-4|NA
TGTGCCAGCAGCCCTCTTCGATGGGGCTCCAAAAACATTCAGTACTTC
CASSPLRWGSKNIQYF
>TRBV13|TRBD2|TRBJ2-7|many
TGTGCCAGCAGTTTATCGATCCGGGAGGCTCTCTACGAGCAGTACTTC
CASSLSIREALYEQYF
>TRBV29-1|TRBD2|TRBJ2-1|NA
TGCAGCGTAGGAGGGCCAGTGTCCGGGACTAGCGGGGCATACTCCTACAATGAGCAGTTCTTC
CSVGGPVSGTSGAYSYNEQFF
>TRBV7-6|NA|TRBJ2-4|many
TGTGCCAGCAGCCCTCTTCGATGGGGCTCCAAAAACATTCAGTACTTC
CASSPLRWGSKNIQYF
>TRBV29-1|NA|TRBJ2-1|once
TGCAGCGTAGGAGGTACAGGGTCCGGGACCAGCTGGGCATACTCCTACAATGAGCAGTTCTTC
CSVGGTGSGTSWAYSYNEQFF
>TRBV27|TRBD1|TRBJ2-1|NA
TGTGCCAGCAGGGGGACAGGGGGCCTATACAATGAGCAGTTCTTC
CASRGTGGLYNEQFF
>TRBV6-1|NA|TRBJ2-3|few
TGTGCCAGCACCCTAGGGGATACGCAGTATTTT
CASTLGDTQYF
>TRBV7-6|NA|TRBJ1-1|few
TGTGCCAGCAGGCAACAGGGATCCACTGAAGCTTTCTTT
CASRQQGSTEAFF
>TRBV7-2|NA|TRBJ2-1|few
TGTGCCAGCAGTGCCCACAATGAGCAGTTCTTC
CASSAHNEQFF
>TRBV29-1|TRBD1|TRBJ2-1|NA
TGCAGCGTAGGAGGGACAGGGTCCGGGGCTTGCGGGGCATACTCCTACAATGAGCAGTTCTTC
CSVGGTGSGACGAYSYNEQFF
>TRBV11-3|NA|TRBJ2-6|NA
TGTGCCAGCAGCAGTATCCTCGATCTCGACAAAAGTCGGGCCAACGTCCTGACTTTC
CASSSILDLDKSRANVLTF
>TRBV7-8|NA|TRBJ1-2|few
TGTGCCAGCAGTGAGTACGGCTCCGGCGCGGGCTACACCTTC
CASSEYGSGAGYTF
>TRBV6-9|NA|TRBJ2-5|NA
TGTGCCAGCAGCGGCTTAAGGGGCAGTGGAGAGACCCAGTACTTC
CASSGLRGSGETQYF
>TRBV6-1|NA|TRBJ1-1|NA
TGTGCCAGGCAACAGGGATCCACTGAAGCTTTCTTT
CARQQGSTEAFF
>TRBV7-2|NA|TRBJ1-1|medium-sized
TGTGCCAGCAGCTTAGGTACTCTTCTCGGCACTGAAGCTTTCTTT
CASSLGTLLGTEAFF
>TRBV29-1|TRBD2|TRBJ2-7|few
TGCAGCGTAGGAGGGACAGGGTCCGGGACTAGCGGGGCATACTCCTACTACGAGCAGTACTTC
CSVGGTGSGTSGAYSYYEQYF
>TRBV27|NA|TRBJ2-1|few
TGTGCCAGCAGCTTATCGGGGTATATCAATGAGCAGTTCTTC
CASSLSGYINEQFF
>TRBV25-1|NA|TRBJ2-7|NA
TGTGCCAGCAGTTTCCGTTCGCCAGCGGCCTACGAGCAGTACTTC
CASSFRSPAAYEQYF
>TRBV27|TRBD2|TRBJ2-7|NA
TGTGCCAGCAGTTTGTCGATCCGGGAGGCCCTCTACGAGCAGTACTTC
CASSLSIREALYEQYF
>TRBV2|NA|TRBJ1-2|few
TGTGCCAGTGAGTACGGCTCCGGCGCGGGCTACACCTTC
CASEYGSGAGYTF
>TRBV29-1|TRBD2|TRBJ2-1|NA
TGCAGCGTAGGAGGGACTAGCGGGGCATACTCCTACAATGAGCAGTTCTTC
CSVGGTSGAYSYNEQFF
>TRBV27|NA|TRBJ1-1|NA
TGTGCCAGCAGCTTAGGTACTCTTCTCGGCACTGAAGCTTTCTTT
CASSLGTLLGTEAFF
>TRBV4-1|NA|TRBJ1-1|many
TGTGCCAGCAGACCTCTCCTCGGGGGCGGCACTGAAGCTTTCTTT
CASRPLLGGGTEAFF
>TRBV29-1|TRBD2|TRBJ2-1|few
TGCATCGTAGGCGGGCCAGGGTCCGGGTCTAGCGGGGCATACTCCTACAATGAGCAGTTCTTC
CIVGGPGSGSSGAYSYNEQFF
>TRBV6-5|NA|TRBJ2-3|few
TGTGCCTGCTGTGCCCTACTTGGGTCAGCGTCGACGCAGTATTTT
CACCALLGSASTQYF
>TRBV11-3|NA|TRBJ2-4|NA
TGTGCCAGCAGCCCTCTTCGATGGGGCTCCAAAAACATTCAGTACTTC
CASSPLRWGSKNIQYF
>TRBV19|NA|TRBJ2-1|few
TGTGCCAGCACGACAGCGAGCTCCTACAATGAGCAGTTCTTC
CASTTASSYNEQFF
>TRBV29-1|NA|TRBJ2-1|NA
TGCTGCGTAGGTGGGACAGGGTCCGGGACTAGGGGGGCATACTCCTACAATGAGCAGTTCTTC
CCVGGTGSGTRGAYSYNEQFF
>TRBV6-1|TRBD1|TRBJ1-5|few
TGTGCCAGTAGACCCCTCACAGGGGGCGGTCAGCCCCAGCATTTT
CASRPLTGGGQPQHF
>TRBV5-1|TRBD2|TRBJ2-3|NA
TGCGCCAGCAGCTGGACTAGCGGGAGCACAGATACGCAGTATTTT
CASSWTSGSTDTQYF
>TRBV29-1|TRBD2|TRBJ2-3|NA
TGCAGCGTTGCCAAGCCCGCCGGACTAGCGGGAGGGAGCACAGATACGCAGTATTTT
CSVAKPAGLAGGSTDTQYF
>TRBV28|NA|TRBJ1-1|hyperexpanded
TGTGCCAGCAGACCTCTCCTCGGGGGCGGCACTGAAGCTTTCTTT
CASRPLLGGGTEAFF
>TRBV7-3|TRBD1|TRBJ2-5|many
TGTGCCAGCAGCGCGCTACGGGACAGGGGGAACCAAGAGACCCAGTACTTC
CASSALRDRGNQETQYF
>TRBV7-9|TRBD1|TRBJ2-5|NA
TGTGCCAGCAGCGCGCTACGGGACAGGAGGGGTAAAGAGACCCAGTACTTC
CASSALRDRRGKETQYF
>TRBV29-1|TRBD2|TRBJ2-1|few
TGCAGCGTAGGGACAGGGTCCGGGACTAGCGGGGCATACTCCTACAATGAGCAGTTCTTC
CSVGTGSGTSGAYSYNEQFF
>TRBV5-5|NA|TRBJ1-2|NA
TGTGCCAGCAGCCCCGGCTCGAGCCTTAGGGGCTACACCTTC
CASSPGSSLRGYTF
>TRBV28|TRBD1|TRBJ1-1|many
TGCGCCAGCAGCCAAGACGACAGGGGGCTGAGCACTGAAGCTTTCTTT
CASSQDDRGLSTEAFF
>TRBV14|NA|TRBJ2-2|many
NA
CASSLSGSRTGELFFF
>TRBV7-6|TRBD1|TRBJ2-1|NA
TGTGCCAGCAGCAGGGGGACAGGGGGCCTATACAATGAGCAGTTCTTC
CASSRGTGGLYNEQFF
>TRBV29-1|TRBD2|TRBJ2-1|NA
TGCAGCGCAGGAGGGACAGGGTCCGGGACTAGCGGGGCATTCTCCTACAATGAGCAGTTCTTC
CSAGGTGSGTSGAFSYNEQFF
>TRBV13|NA|TRBJ2-7|many
TGTGCCAGCAGTTTCCGTTCGCCAGCGGCCTACGAGCAGTACTTC
CASSFRSPAAYEQYF
>TRBV29-1|TRBD2|TRBJ2-2|NA
TGCCTCGTTGCCAAGCCCGCCGGACTAGCGGGAGGTTCGAACACCGGGGAGCTGTTTTTT
CLVAKPAGLAGGSNTGELFF
>TRBV27|NA|TRBJ2-7|many
TGTGCCAGCATGGGACACCTTAGCTACGAGCAGTACTTC
CASMGHLSYEQYF
>TRBV11-2|TRBD2|TRBJ2-7|many
TGTGCCAGCAGCTTAGTCCTAGCGGGAGTTCACGAGCAGTACTTC
CASSLVLAGVHEQYF
>TRBV13|TRBD1|TRBJ2-5|few
TGTGCCAGCAGCGCGCTACGGGACAGGGGGAACCAAGAGACCCAGTACTTC
CASSALRDRGNQETQYF
>TRBV19|TRBD1|TRBJ1-1|medium-sized
TGTGCCAGAGAAGGGGGCGCCAACACTGAAGCTTTCTTT
CAREGGANTEAFF
>TRBV13|NA|TRBJ1-2|NA
TGTGCCAGCAGTGAGTACGGCTCCGGCGCGGGCTACACCTTC
CASSEYGSGAGYTF
>TRBV6-5|NA|TRBJ2-3|NA
TGTGCCTGCAGTGCCCTACTTGGGGCAGCGTCGACGCAGTTTTTT
CACSALLGAASTQFF
>TRBV27|NA|TRBJ2-1|few
TGTGCCAGCAGCCCCGACCCCACGGGGTACAATGAGCAGTTCTTC
CASSPDPTGYNEQFF
>TRBV29-1|TRBD2|TRBJ2-1|NA
TGCAGCGTAGTTGGGACAGGGTCCGGGACTAGCGGGGCATTCTCCTACAATGAGCAGTTCTTC
CSVVGTGSGTSGAFSYNEQFF
>TRBV29-1|TRBD2|TRBJ2-1|NA
TGCTGCGTAGGACGCACAGGGTCCGGGACTAGCGGGGCATACTCCTACAATGAGCAGTTCTTC
CCVGRTGSGTSGAYSYNEQFF
>TRBV27|NA|TRBJ2-5|many
TGTGCCAGCAGACCTACTCTGGGGCAAGCGGAGACCCAGTACTTC
CASRPTLGQAETQYF